Below, 16 T cell receptor beta chains from the same sample are listed, as sequenced in a study of blood T cell repertoires in COVID-19. TCRdb's table, derived via immunoSEQ multiplex PCR, lists solely in-frame clones and lacks some. This sample carries tens of thousands of clones, roughly 87% of them seen once, and the ten largest clones take roughly 2%. Sequenced input: peripheral blood. The receptors were sampled from a man over 45 with acute or convalescent COVID-19.

The chain links TRBV18 to TRBJ2-5, with a possible D match to TRBD1 (7 bases). Germline V gives CDR1 KGHSH, CDR2 LQKENI. There are 14 residues in the CDR3. V was cut by 6 bases and J by 5 bases, with 16 bases left in between. The CDR3 region is CASSRTGRGETQYF. CDR3 nucleotide sequence: TGTGCCAGCTCGCGGACAGGCCGGGGGGAGACCCAGTACTTC.

J is TRBJ2-3 and V is TRBV9; D is possibly TRBD2 (7 bases). The CDR3 sequence is 15 residues long. V was shortened by 0 bases and J by 5 bases, with 13 bases between the two germline ends. Germline V lookup: CDR1 SGDLS, CDR2 YYNGEE. Here the CDR3 reads CASSVGGGLGDTQYF. CDR3 coding DNA: TGTGCCAGCAGCGTAGGCGGGGGCCTTGGAGATACGCAGTATTTT.

V gene TRBV6-5 combines with J gene TRBJ1-2; D remains ambiguous. CDR3 size: 15 residues. Looked up from germline, CDR1 is MNHEY and CDR2 is SVGAGI. Trimming took 4 bases from V and 4 from J, leaving 16 bases between them. This CDR3 is CASSFSGGNGYGYTF. CDR3 sequence (DNA): TGTGCCAGCAGTTTCTCAGGAGGGAACGGCTATGGCTACACCTTC.

V and J are TRBV5-1 and TRBJ1-1; 8 bases match TRBD1. Germline V lookup: CDR1 SGHRS, CDR2 YFSETQ. The V segment lost 4 bases and the J segment 3 bases; nucleotides outside the gene matches: 5. The CDR3 length is 14 residues. This CDR3 reads CASSMGQADTEAFF. CDR3 sequence (DNA): TGCGCCAGCAGCATGGGACAGGCGGACACTGAAGCTTTCTTT.

The chain employs TRBV28 and TRBJ1-5, with D hard to call. There are 13 residues in the CDR3. V was pared by 4 bases and J by 5 bases, with 9 bases between. Germline lookup yields CDR1 MDHEN and CDR2 SYDVKM. CDR3 nucleotides: TGTGCCAGCAGTTCCGGAGGTTATCAGCCCCAGCATTTT. Amino acids: CASSSGGYQPQHF.

The rearrangement uses TRBV7-9 and TRBJ2-1; D gene unclear. Trimming cost V 8 bases and J 10 bases, with 12 bases left between them. CDR3 length: 11 amino acids. Per germline, CDR1 SEHNR and CDR2 FQNEAQ (reference sequence). The DNA for the CDR3 is TGTGCCAGCCTAGGCGCTACAGAGCAGTTCTTC. Translating gives CASLGATEQFF.

The V and J genes are TRBV9 and TRBJ2-1; D may be TRBD2 (6 bases). Germline V gene sequence: CDR1 SGDLS, CDR2 YYNGEE. V dropped 0 bases and J dropped 4 bases, with 11 bases sitting between them. This CDR3 has 15 amino acids. The CDR3: CASSVDGGVYNEQFF. In DNA form, the CDR3 reads TGTGCCAGCAGCGTAGACGGGGGAGTTTACAATGAGCAGTTCTTC.

The J gene is TRBJ1-2, the V gene TRBV7-2, with D uncertain. The germline V gene has CDR1 SGHTA and CDR2 FQGNSA. The CDR3 length is 14 residues. Trimming stripped 5 bases from V and 4 bases from J, with 14 bases between. CDR3 nucleotide sequence: TGTGCCAGCAGCGCTAAGGTGACAACCTATGGCTACACCTTC. This translates into CASSAKVTTYGYTF.

The chain carries TRBV30 and TRBJ1-2; 9 nucleotides align to TRBD1. CDR3 length: 16 amino acids. Per germline, CDR1 GTSNPN and CDR2 SVGIG (reference sequence). Trimming took 2 bases from V and 7 from J; bases not matched to a gene: 14. The CDR3 sequence: CAWSNRDREPGGGYTF. CDR3 DNA sequence: TGTGCCTGGAGTAACCGGGACAGGGAGCCCGGGGGTGGCTACACCTTC.

The gene calls are TRBV28 and TRBJ1-6; TRBD1 is a possible D gene (5 bases). Germline loops: CDR1 MDHEN, CDR2 SYDVKM. The CDR3 consists of 15 residues. Trimming pared 8 bases from V and 7 bases from J, leaving 18 bases between. This chain's CDR3 is CASSLWEGRNSPLHF. The CDR3 nucleotides are TGTGCCAGCTCCCTTTGGGAGGGGCGAAATTCACCCCTCCACTTT.

The chain carries TRBV7-2 and TRBJ2-1; 8 bases agree with TRBD2. This CDR3 spans 13 amino acids. V shed 1 base, J shed 15 bases, and the junction held 8 bases outside the gene matches. Germline V gene data show CDR1 as SGHTA and CDR2 as FQGNSA. The CDR3 DNA is TGTGCCAGCAGCTTAGTGGGACTAGTATTACCGTTCTTC. Translation gives CASSLVGLVLPFF.

This rearrangement joins TRBV6-5 to TRBJ2-3; D is possibly TRBD1 (6 bases). The CDR3 length is 16 residues. Between the trimmed V and J ends, which lost 0 bases and 0 bases, there was a span of 10 bases. CDR1 is MNHEY and CDR2 is SVGAGI in the germline V gene. The CDR3 spells CASSYSRGHSTDTQYF. The CDR3 DNA reads TGTGCCAGCAGTTACTCGAGGGGACACAGCACAGATACGCAGTATTTT.

The chain employs TRBV5-1 and TRBJ1-6, with D perhaps matching TRBD1 (6 bases). The V end was cut by 3 bases, the J end by 8 bases, with 15 bases between. Looked up from germline, CDR1 is SGHRS and CDR2 is YFSETQ. This CDR3 has 15 residues. The DNA of the CDR3 is TGCGCCAGCAGCTGGGACATCTCCCGAGATTCACCCCTCCACTTT. Its translation: CASSWDISRDSPLHF.

This CDR3 reads CASSLTRVNEKLFF. In nucleotides, the CDR3 is TGTGCCAGCAGCTTAACAAGAGTAAATGAAAAACTGTTTTTT. V usage is TRBV7-3 and J usage is TRBJ1-4; D is unresolved. Germline assignment: CDR1 SGHTA and CDR2 FQGTGA. The V end was cut by 0 bases, the J end by 5 bases, with 7 bases between. The CDR3 sequence is 14 residues long.

About this clone itself: Other DNA sequences in the same sample also yield this CDR3. V gene TRBV7-6 combines with J gene TRBJ2-2; D is unclear. The ends were cut back, 3 bases at V and 1 base at J, with 6 bases in the middle. The CDR3 length is 14 residues. CDR1 is SGHVS, CDR2 FNYEAQ, per germline. The CDR3 DNA is TGTGCCAGCAGCTTCGCAGGGAACACCGGGGAGCTGTTTTTT. This encodes CASSFAGNTGELFF.

The V gene is TRBV28, the J gene TRBJ2-7; no clear D. CDR1 is MDHEN, CDR2 SYDVKM, per germline. The CDR3 is 12 amino acids. Between the trimmed V and J ends, which lost 6 bases and 3 bases, there was a span of 9 bases. The CDR3 region has the DNA TGTGCCAGCAGGAGTGGTTTCTACGAGCAGTACTTC. Protein: CASRSGFYEQYF. Filled out from reference TRBV28 and TRBJ2-7, the complete variable domain reads DVKVTQSSRYLVKRTGEKVFLECVQDMDHENMFWYRQDPGLGLRLIYFSYDVKMKEKGDIPEGYSVSREKKERFSLILESASTNQTSMYLCASRSGFYEQYFGPGTRLTVT.